Listed below are T cell receptor beta chains from one sample, sequenced in a study of CD8 T cells in ankylosing spondylitis. TCRdb analysed the 5' RACE reads with MiXCR anew, one entry per CDR3 protein. The sample consists of about 440,000 distinct CDR3 sequences, about 15% of them appearing once. The sequencing sample was made of blood, either unsorted or a sorted T cell fraction (not recorded which). These TCRs come from a male donor with ankylosing spondylitis. The CDR3 runs from the conserved cysteine through the conserved F or W. Each record gives: clone size, V gene, J gene, D gene, CDR3 DNA, CDR3 protein. D genes are given only for firm matches. A clone size is listed for some rows: how often the clone was seen (once, few, many), or a class if it is expanded.

clone_size: few; v_call: TRBV18; j_call: TRBJ2-3; d_call: NA; cdr3_nt: TGTGCCAGCTCACCACGGGAGGATAGTTATACGCAGTATTTT; cdr3_aa: CASSPREDSYTQYF
clone_size: few; v_call: TRBV5-6; j_call: TRBJ1-1; d_call: NA; cdr3_nt: TGTGCCAGCAGCTTGCGGGGCGCGGCGACTGAAGCTTTCTTT; cdr3_aa: CASSLRGAATEAFF
clone_size: few; v_call: TRBV28; j_call: TRBJ2-6; d_call: TRBD2; cdr3_nt: TGTGCCAGCAGCCAACTAGCGGGAGCCTCTGGGGCCAACGTCCTGACTTTC; cdr3_aa: CASSQLAGASGANVLTF
clone_size: NA; v_call: TRBV5-1; j_call: TRBJ2-5; d_call: NA; cdr3_nt: TGCGCCAGCAGCTTAAAAGGTGGCCTGGGCGAGACCCAGTACTTC; cdr3_aa: CASSLKGGLGETQYF
clone_size: NA; v_call: TRBV6-5; j_call: TRBJ1-2; d_call: TRBD1; cdr3_nt: TGTGCCAGCAGTTCCTGGACAGGGGGGGGCTACACCTTC; cdr3_aa: CASSSWTGGGYTF
clone_size: many; v_call: TRBV12-3/TRBV12-4; j_call: TRBJ2-3; d_call: TRBD2; cdr3_nt: TGTGCCAGCAGTTGGGGTCTAGCGGGAGTCACAGATACGCAGTATTTT; cdr3_aa: CASSWGLAGVTDTQYF
clone_size: NA; v_call: TRBV7-9; j_call: TRBJ1-2; d_call: NA; cdr3_nt: TGTGCCAGCAGCTTAAGTGTTGGTGGCTACACCTTC; cdr3_aa: CASSLSVGGYTF
clone_size: NA; v_call: TRBV15; j_call: TRBJ1-5; d_call: TRBD1; cdr3_nt: TGTGCCACCAGCAGAGGCGGGACAGGGGACAATCAGCCCCAGCATTTT; cdr3_aa: CATSRGGTGDNQPQHF
clone_size: NA; v_call: TRBV6-1; j_call: TRBJ2-1; d_call: NA; cdr3_nt: TGTGCCAGCAGTCCCCGCAGGGAGCAGTTCTTC; cdr3_aa: CASSPRREQFF
clone_size: few; v_call: TRBV25-1; j_call: TRBJ2-3; d_call: NA; cdr3_nt: TGTGCCAGCAGTGACCGAACAGTCACAGATACGCAGTATTTT; cdr3_aa: CASSDRTVTDTQYF
clone_size: NA; v_call: TRBV5-1; j_call: TRBJ2-7; d_call: NA; cdr3_nt: TGCGCCAGCAGCTTTAGTTATTCTGGCTACTACGAGCAGTACTTC; cdr3_aa: CASSFSYSGYYEQYF
clone_size: few; v_call: TRBV28; j_call: TRBJ2-4; d_call: TRBD1; cdr3_nt: TGTGCCAGCAGTCTACAGGGGAACATTCAGTACTTC; cdr3_aa: CASSLQGNIQYF
clone_size: NA; v_call: TRBV12-3/TRBV12-4; j_call: TRBJ2-7; d_call: TRBD1; cdr3_nt: TGTGCCAGCAGTCGGGACAGCGGCTCCTACGAGCAGTACTTC; cdr3_aa: CASSRDSGSYEQYF
clone_size: NA; v_call: TRBV21-1; j_call: TRBJ2-2; d_call: NA; cdr3_nt: TGTGCCGGCTCGGCACAGTACACCGGGGAGCTGTTTTTT; cdr3_aa: CAGSAQYTGELFF
clone_size: few; v_call: TRBV3-1; j_call: TRBJ1-2; d_call: TRBD1; cdr3_nt: TGTGCCAGCAGCCCGGGACAGGGGGGATCTAACTATGGCTACACCTTC; cdr3_aa: CASSPGQGGSNYGYTF
clone_size: few; v_call: TRBV3-1; j_call: TRBJ1-5; d_call: NA; cdr3_nt: TGTGCCAGCAGCCAAAATCAAGGGCGACAGCCCCAGCATTTT; cdr3_aa: CASSQNQGRQPQHF
clone_size: few; v_call: TRBV10-2; j_call: TRBJ1-1; d_call: NA; cdr3_nt: TGCGCCAGCAGTGAAGAGACAGGTGTGGGAAACACTGAAGCTTTCTTT; cdr3_aa: CASSEETGVGNTEAFF
clone_size: NA; v_call: TRBV20-1; j_call: TRBJ2-3; d_call: NA; cdr3_nt: TGCAGTGCTAGCCCAGGGACATCTCTCACAGATACGCAGTATTTT; cdr3_aa: CSASPGTSLTDTQYF
clone_size: many; v_call: TRBV28; j_call: TRBJ2-7; d_call: NA; cdr3_nt: TGTGCCAGCAGTCAGGACAGCTCCTACGAGCAGTACTTC; cdr3_aa: CASSQDSSYEQYF
clone_size: few; v_call: TRBV2; j_call: TRBJ1-2; d_call: NA; cdr3_nt: TGTGCCAGCAGCTCGGCAGGATCGGGCGGCTACACCTTC; cdr3_aa: CASSSAGSGGYTF
clone_size: NA; v_call: TRBV24-1; j_call: TRBJ2-7; d_call: NA; cdr3_nt: TGTGCCACCAGTGATCGGTCCGGGGAGGCCTACGAGCAGTACTTC; cdr3_aa: CATSDRSGEAYEQYF
clone_size: few; v_call: TRBV6-2/TRBV6-3; j_call: TRBJ1-2; d_call: NA; cdr3_nt: TGTGCCAGCAGTTACTCGGCGCAGGGCGCCTATGGCTACACCTTC; cdr3_aa: CASSYSAQGAYGYTF
clone_size: few; v_call: TRBV19; j_call: TRBJ1-2; d_call: TRBD1; cdr3_nt: TGTGCCAGTAGTGCCACAGGGGTGCGTGGCTACACCTTC; cdr3_aa: CASSATGVRGYTF
clone_size: few; v_call: TRBV5-6; j_call: TRBJ1-6; d_call: TRBD1; cdr3_nt: TGTGCCAGCAGCTTGGGCGGAGGAACAGGGGGAGTTTTCAATTCACCCCTCCACTTT; cdr3_aa: CASSLGGGTGGVFNSPLHF
clone_size: NA; v_call: TRBV7-6; j_call: TRBJ2-3; d_call: TRBD2; cdr3_nt: TGTGCCAGCAGCTCTAAGACTAGCGGGAGGGAGCGGGATACGCAGTATTTT; cdr3_aa: CASSSKTSGRERDTQYF
clone_size: many; v_call: TRBV20-1; j_call: TRBJ1-5; d_call: NA; cdr3_nt: TGCAGTGCTAGAGATCCGGGGCAGCCCCAGCATTTT; cdr3_aa: CSARDPGQPQHF
clone_size: few; v_call: TRBV5-1; j_call: TRBJ2-6; d_call: NA; cdr3_nt: TGCGCCAGCAGCTCCCAGGGTCAGGGGAACTCTGGGGCCAACGTCCTGACTTTC; cdr3_aa: CASSSQGQGNSGANVLTF
clone_size: NA; v_call: TRBV15; j_call: TRBJ1-3; d_call: NA; cdr3_nt: TGTGCCACCAGCAGAGAAGACAGGTCCTTGAACTCTGGAAACACCATATATTTT; cdr3_aa: CATSREDRSLNSGNTIYF
clone_size: few; v_call: TRBV20-1; j_call: TRBJ1-5; d_call: NA; cdr3_nt: TGCAGTGCTAGAGATGGGTATAGCAATCAGCCCCAGCATTTT; cdr3_aa: CSARDGYSNQPQHF
clone_size: NA; v_call: TRBV28; j_call: TRBJ1-2; d_call: NA; cdr3_nt: TGTGCCAGCAGTTTCAACAGGGACTATGGCTACACCTTC; cdr3_aa: CASSFNRDYGYTF
clone_size: few; v_call: TRBV6-1; j_call: TRBJ2-1; d_call: TRBD1; cdr3_nt: TGTGCCAGCAGCCCCGGGACAGCCTTAAATGAGCAGTTCTTC; cdr3_aa: CASSPGTALNEQFF
clone_size: few; v_call: TRBV12-3/TRBV12-4; j_call: TRBJ1-1; d_call: TRBD1; cdr3_nt: TGTGCCAGCAGTTTAGGGACAGGGGGCAGTATGAACACTGAAGCTTTCTTT; cdr3_aa: CASSLGTGGSMNTEAFF
clone_size: NA; v_call: TRBV28; j_call: TRBJ1-5; d_call: NA; cdr3_nt: TGTGCCAGCAGCTACACCGGGAGTAGCAATCAGCCCCAGCATTTT; cdr3_aa: CASSYTGSSNQPQHF